The 14 T cell receptor beta chains below come from one sample, sequenced in a study of blood T cell repertoires in COVID-19. The assay was immunoSEQ multiplex PCR, and TCRdb's table has in-frame clones only and misses some. The sample includes around 150,000 clones, 88% of them seen just once. The source material was peripheral blood. Receptor source: a man aged 45-65 years with active or convalescent COVID-19.

This clone was counted once. The chain is built from TRBV5-4 and TRBJ2-6; perhaps TRBD1 as D (5 bases). Germline CDR1 reads SGHNT; CDR2 reads YYREEE (reference sequence). V was shortened by 7 bases and J by 4 bases, with 15 bases between the two germline ends. This CDR3 has 15 residues. CDR3 coding DNA: TGTGCCAGCGTACTCCAGGGCACAGGGGCCAACGTCCTGACTTTC. It codes for CASVLQGTGANVLTF.

The V call is TRBV4-3, the J call TRBJ2-3; D not resolved. CDR3 length equals 12 residues. Trimming cost V 4 bases and J 2 bases, with 4 bases left between them. From germline, CDR1 is LGHNA and CDR2 YSLEER. In DNA form, the CDR3 reads TGCGCCAGCAGCCCAAACACAGATACGCAGTATTTT. Protein sequence: CASSPNTDTQYF.

CDR3 amino acids: CASSYYRSSGNTIYF. The CDR3, as DNA: TGTGCCAGCAGTTACTACAGAAGCTCTGGAAACACCATATATTTT. The chain recombines TRBV6-6 with TRBJ1-3; the D is unclear. The germline gives CDR1 MNHNY, CDR2 SVGAGI (reference sequence). This CDR3 region has 15 residues. V shed 1 base and J shed 0 bases, with 7 bases lying between them.

The chain couples TRBV11-2 to TRBJ1-3; maybe TRBD1 (5 bases). The CDR3 is 17 amino acids. V was pared by 5 bases and J by 3 bases, with 20 bases between. The V gene's germline CDR1 is SGHAT and CDR2 FQNNGV. The CDR3: CASSPGLGAMGGNTIYF. The CDR3 nucleotides are TGTGCCAGCAGCCCGGGACTTGGGGCAATGGGTGGAAACACCATATATTTT.

This rearrangement joins TRBV5-8 to TRBJ2-1; a possible D gene is TRBD2 (5 bases). CDR1 SGHTS and CDR2 YDEGEE come from the germline V gene. V gave up 7 bases and J gave up 1 base, with 9 bases separating them. The CDR3 loop spans 13 amino acids. This CDR3 is CASGRASYNEQFF. CDR3 nucleotide sequence: TGTGCCAGCGGGCGGGCATCCTACAATGAGCAGTTCTTC.

The rearrangement links TRBV11-2 to TRBJ1-4; TRBD1 aligns across 8 bases. Germline CDR1 and CDR2: SGHAT and FQNNGV. This CDR3 is 17 amino acids long. J gave up 4 bases and V 1 base, and 8 bases lay outside the gene matches. The CDR3 loop reads CASSLVGRGLLNEKLFF. The CDR3 DNA sequence: TGTGCCAGCAGCTTAGTCGGCAGGGGGCTACTTAATGAAAAACTGTTTTTT.

This clone was detected only once. The chain links TRBV7-8 to TRBJ2-1, with D perhaps matching TRBD2 (6 bases). Germline V gene lookup returns CDR1 SGHVS and CDR2 FQNEAQ. V dropped 5 bases and J dropped 10 bases, with 15 bases sitting between them. The CDR3 length is 13 residues. The CDR3 DNA is TGTGCCAGCAGCCCCGGAGGGGCGGTAGAGCAGTTCTTC. This encodes CASSPGGAVEQFF.

V and J are TRBV7-9 and TRBJ1-6; D unclear. Germline V gene lookup returns CDR1 SEHNR and CDR2 FQNEAQ (reference sequence). V shed 5 bases and J shed 11 bases, with 10 bases lying between them. The CDR3 runs to 12 residues. The CDR3 region has the DNA TGTGCCAGCAGCCCCGAGCGGGCACCCCTCCACTTT. Encoded protein: CASSPERAPLHF.

This clone has just one count. V and J are TRBV11-2 and TRBJ2-3, with 12 bases identical to TRBD2. Germline lookup yields CDR1 SGHAT and CDR2 FQNNGV. The CDR3 has 15 residues. Trimming took 5 bases from V and 4 from J; bases not matched to a gene: 4. CDR3 loop: CASSKLAGGADTQYF. In DNA, the CDR3 is TGTGCCAGCAGCAAACTAGCGGGAGGTGCAGATACGCAGTATTTT.

This clone was counted between two and nine times. The chain has TRBV10-2 and TRBJ1-4; no definite D call. Germline CDR1 WSHSY, CDR2 SAAADI. V was pared by 5 bases and J by 4 bases, with 5 bases between. The CDR3 contains 12 residues. CDR3: CASSQVNEKLFF. CDR3 in DNA: TGCGCCAGCAGTCAGGTTAATGAAAAACTGTTTTTT.

The table lists this clone with a count of one. The chain uses TRBV12-3 or TRBV12-4 and TRBJ2-7; a weak D match, TRBD2 (5 bases). This CDR3 is 13 amino acids long. Trimming removed 2 bases at V and 0 bases at J, with 5 bases between. The CDR3 DNA sequence: TGTGCCAGCAGTTTAAGCGGCTCCTACGAGCAGTACTTC. It translates to CASSLSGSYEQYF.

V gene TRBV6-2 or TRBV6-3 combines with J gene TRBJ2-5; 9 bases line up with TRBD2. Germline lookup yields CDR1 MNHEY and CDR2 SVGEGT. V shed 4 bases, J shed 1 base, and the junction held 4 bases outside the gene matches. The CDR3 is 15 amino acids. CDR3 sequence reads: CASSLAGDLQETQYF. CDR3 nucleotides: TGTGCCAGCAGTTTAGCGGGAGACCTCCAAGAGACCCAGTACTTC.

The rearrangement links TRBV9 to TRBJ2-2; TRBD1 aligns across 9 bases. Germline CDR1 is SGDLS and CDR2 is YYNGEE. The CDR3 sequence is 15 residues long. J lost 4 bases, V lost 2 bases, and 3 bases had no gene match. The DNA of the CDR3 is TGTGCCAGCAGCGTGGGACAGGGAGGCACCGGGGAGCTGTTTTTT. This sequence encodes CASSVGQGGTGELFF.

The chain recombines TRBV6-5 with TRBJ2-1; 13 bases are a match to TRBD2. Germline lookup yields CDR1 MNHEY and CDR2 SVGAGI. The V segment lost 5 bases and the J segment 6 bases; nucleotides outside the gene matches: 1. The CDR3 spans 14 residues. CDR3 loop: CASSRTSGGNEQFF. DNA of the CDR3: TGTGCCAGCAGTAGGACTAGCGGGGGCAATGAGCAGTTCTTC.